Listed below are T cell receptor beta chains from one sample, sequenced in a study of Ad26.COV2.S vaccination and SARS-CoV-2 variants. Repertoires were generated with immunoSEQ multiplex PCR, while TCRdb's copy carries only in-frame clones and drops some. The table has more than 300,000 clones, around 83% seen once. This specimen was peripheral blood, taken in a trial of Ad26.COV2.S vaccine versus placebo. The receptors were sampled from a person between 18 and 65 years old who received the Ad26.COV2.S COVID-19 vaccine or a placebo. Each CDR3 is given with its conserved first and last residue. A D gene is named only where the DNA matches it firmly. The listing skips clone size in some rows; elsewhere it reads once, few, many or a size class.

.	.	TRBV19	TRBJ1-6	CASSINVGADSPLHF	TGTGCCAGTAGTATAAATGTGGGGGCGGATTCACCCCTCCACTTT
.	few	TRBV6-2/TRBV6-3	TRBJ1-2	CASSLGGSSYGYTF	TGTGCCAGCAGTCTCGGGGGGTCTTCCTATGGCTACACCTTC
.	few	TRBV4-1	TRBJ2-1	CASSQGWGVSDEQFF	TGCGCCAGCAGCCAAGGTTGGGGGGTTAGTGATGAGCAGTTCTTC
TRBD1	.	TRBV7-9	TRBJ2-1	CASSSRRDSSLNEQFF	TGTGCCAGCAGCTCACGCCGGGACAGTAGCCTCAATGAGCAGTTCTTC
TRBD2	many	TRBV13	TRBJ2-3	CASSLGLLAGRLKETDTQYF	TGTGCCAGCAGCTTAGGCCTCCTAGCGGGTAGGCTAAAGGAGACAGATACGCAGTATTTT
.	.	TRBV7-7	TRBJ2-2	CASSLGGRPNTGELFF	TGTGCCAGCAGCTTGGGGGGTCGCCCGAACACCGGGGAGCTGTTTTTT
TRBD1	once	TRBV27	TRBJ1-6	CASSYAGGNSPLHF	TGTGCCAGCAGTTATGCAGGGGGTAATTCACCCCTCCACTTT
.	.	TRBV9	TRBJ1-1	CASSASGASNTEAFF	TGTGCCAGCAGCGCATCAGGGGCGTCGAACACTGAAGCTTTCTTT
.	.	TRBV4-1	TRBJ2-5	CASSQEARETQYF	TGCGCCAGCAGCCAAGAAGCCAGGGAGACCCAGTACTTC
.	.	TRBV5-4	TRBJ1-1	CASSSEDAPNTEAFF	TGTGCCAGCAGCTCCGAAGATGCACCGAACACTGAAGCTTTCTTT